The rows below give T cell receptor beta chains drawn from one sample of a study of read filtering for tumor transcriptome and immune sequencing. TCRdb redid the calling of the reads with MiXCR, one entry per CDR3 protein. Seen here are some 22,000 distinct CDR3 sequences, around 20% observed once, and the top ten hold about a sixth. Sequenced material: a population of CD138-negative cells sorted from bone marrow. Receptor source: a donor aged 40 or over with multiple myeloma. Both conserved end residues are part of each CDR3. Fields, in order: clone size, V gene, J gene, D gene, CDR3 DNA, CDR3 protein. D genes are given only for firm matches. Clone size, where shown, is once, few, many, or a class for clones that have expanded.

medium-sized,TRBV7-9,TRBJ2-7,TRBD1,TGTGCCAGCAGCTGGGGGACAGGGACCGAGCAGTACTTC,CASSWGTGTEQYF
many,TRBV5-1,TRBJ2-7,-,TGCGCCAGCAGCGATTCCGGGATACTTCCTGCCGTGCAGTACTTC,CASSDSGILPAVQYF
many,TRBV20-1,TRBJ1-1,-,TGCCGTCAACAGGCTAACACTGAAGCTTTCTTT,CRQQANTEAFF
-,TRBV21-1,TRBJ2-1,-,TGTGCCAGCAGCAACGTTCCCGGGGCAACACTATTTCGTCGAGCGGGGGAGCCTTGGAATGAGCAGTTCTTC,CASSNVPGATLFRRAGEPWNEQFF
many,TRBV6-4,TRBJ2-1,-,TGTGCCAGCGGAGGACCGGGACAACCTTCGGATGAGCAGTTCTTC,CASGGPGQPSDEQFF
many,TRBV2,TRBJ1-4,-,TGTGCCAGCAGTGAAGTGGGAGGGGCCGCAACTAATGAAAAACTGTTTTTT,CASSEVGGAATNEKLFF
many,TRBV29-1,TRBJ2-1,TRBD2,TGCAGCGTCCATAAAGCGGGAGTGGGTTCCTACAATGAGCAGTTCTTC,CSVHKAGVGSYNEQFF
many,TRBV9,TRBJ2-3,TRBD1,TGTGCCAGCAGCGTAGAGGCGGACAGGGGGCGAGCAGATACGCAGTATTTT,CASSVEADRGRADTQYF
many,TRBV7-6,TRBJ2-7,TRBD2,TGTGCCAGCAGCCCCGAGCGGGACTACGAGCAGTACTTC,CASSPERDYEQYF
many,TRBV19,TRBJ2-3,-,TGTGCCAGCTCTAGCAGTCGCACAGATACGCAGTATTTT,CASSSSRTDTQYF
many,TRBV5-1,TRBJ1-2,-,TGCGCCAGCAGTGAACTGGTCTCCTCTTCAGGCTACACCTTC,CASSELVSSSGYTF
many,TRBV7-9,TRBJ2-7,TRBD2,TGTGCCAGCAGCCCCGGGACTAGCGGGAGAGGGCTGGACGAGCAGTACTTC,CASSPGTSGRGLDEQYF
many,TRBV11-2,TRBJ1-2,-,TGTGCCAGCAGCCCTGACAGCTACTATGGCTACACCTTC,CASSPDSYYGYTF
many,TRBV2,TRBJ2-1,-,TGTGCCAGCAGTGAGAGTGTGTATGAGCAGTTCTTC,CASSESVYEQFF
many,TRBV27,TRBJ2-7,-,TGTGCCAGCAGTTTATTTAGTCCGGGGGAAGTTTTGTACGAGCAGTACTTC,CASSLFSPGEVLYEQYF
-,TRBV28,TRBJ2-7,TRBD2,TGTGCCAGCAGCCCTATAACGGGACTAGCGGACTCCTACGAGCAGTACTTC,CASSPITGLADSYEQYF
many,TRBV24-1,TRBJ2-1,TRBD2,TGTGCCACCAGCCCCCCGGGCGGGAGGGCCCACAATGAGCAGTTCTTC,CATSPPGGRAHNEQFF
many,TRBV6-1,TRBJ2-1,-,TGTGCCAGCAGTGTGACGACTTACAATGAGCAGTTCTTC,CASSVTTYNEQFF
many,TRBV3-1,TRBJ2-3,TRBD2,TGTGCCAGCAGCCCAGCGGGAGGGCCCCCCACAGATACGCAGTATTTT,CASSPAGGPPTDTQYF
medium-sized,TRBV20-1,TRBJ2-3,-,TGCAGTGCAAGCAGGACAGCAATCACAGATACGCAGTATTTT,CSASRTAITDTQYF
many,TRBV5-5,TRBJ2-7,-,TGTGCCAGCAGCTTTCACGGGAACTACGAGCAGTACTTC,CASSFHGNYEQYF
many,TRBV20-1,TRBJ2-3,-,TGCAGTGCTAGAGAGGGCGTGGAGGCAGATACGCAGTATTTT,CSAREGVEADTQYF
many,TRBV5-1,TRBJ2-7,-,TGCGCCAGCAGCAGGGGGGACAGCCCCTACGAGCAGTACTTC,CASSRGDSPYEQYF
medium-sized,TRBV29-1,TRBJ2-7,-,TGCAGCGCCTGCAGGGAGTCGGGCTCCTACGAGCAGTACTTC,CSACRESGSYEQYF
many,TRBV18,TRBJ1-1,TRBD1,TGTGCCAGCTCACCCCCGGGACAGGGGATGAACACTGAAGCTTTCTTT,CASSPPGQGMNTEAFF
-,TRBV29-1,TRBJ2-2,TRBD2,TGCATCGCTGCTAGCGGCTACACCGGGGAGCTGTTTTTT,CIAASGYTGELFF
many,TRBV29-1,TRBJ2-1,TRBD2,TGCAGCGTCTCCGGGACTAGCGGGAGTTTGGATGAGCAGTTCTTC,CSVSGTSGSLDEQFF
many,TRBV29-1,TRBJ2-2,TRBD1,TGCAGCGTTTTCCGTACAGGGGACACCGGGGAGCTGTTTTTT,CSVFRTGDTGELFF
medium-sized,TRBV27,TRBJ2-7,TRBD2,TGTGCCAGCAGGATGAGCGGGGCGATCTACGAGCAGTACTTC,CASRMSGAIYEQYF
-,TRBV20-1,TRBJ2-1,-,TGCAGTGCTAGAATAAAGGACGTCTACAATGAGCAGTTCTTC,CSARIKDVYNEQFF
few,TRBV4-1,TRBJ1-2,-,TGCGCCAGCAGCCACCGGTCGGTAGGGGAGAGGAACTATGGTTACACCTTC,CASSHRSVGERNYGYTF
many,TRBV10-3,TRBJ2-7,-,TGTGCCATCACCGGAGGGGACACAGAGGGGGAGCAGTACTTC,CAITGGDTEGEQYF
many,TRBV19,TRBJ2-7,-,TGTGCCAGTAGTCCCGGAAGGTACTACGAGCAGTACTTC,CASSPGRYYEQYF
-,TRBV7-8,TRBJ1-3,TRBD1,TGTGCCAGCAGCTCCACGCAGGGGGCACTTGGAAACACCATATATTTT,CASSSTQGALGNTIYF
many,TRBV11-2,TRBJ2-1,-,TGTGCCAGCAGCTTAGATGGCCGAAAGGACAATGAGCAGTTCTTC,CASSLDGRKDNEQFF
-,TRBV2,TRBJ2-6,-,TGTGCCAGCAGTGAAAATGAGGGGGCCAACGTCCTGACTTTC,CASSENEGANVLTF
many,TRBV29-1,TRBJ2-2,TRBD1,TGCAGCGTGGACAGGGACTCCACCGGGGAGCTGTTTTTT,CSVDRDSTGELFF
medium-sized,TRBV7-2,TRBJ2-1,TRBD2,TGTGCCAGCAGCCCCCGACTAGCGGGAGGGCACGGATTCTCCTACAATGAGCAGTTCTTC,CASSPRLAGGHGFSYNEQFF
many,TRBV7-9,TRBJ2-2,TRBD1,TGTGCCAGCAGCCGACAGGGTTCCGGGGAGCTGTTTTTT,CASSRQGSGELFF
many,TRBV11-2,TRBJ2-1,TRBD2,TGTGCCAGCAGCTTACCGGGAGGTTTCTATGAGCAGTTCTTC,CASSLPGGFYEQFF
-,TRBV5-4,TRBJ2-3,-,TGTGCCAGCAGCTTGGAGGGGCGTGGGGGCATCACTGATACGCAGTATTTT,CASSLEGRGGITDTQYF
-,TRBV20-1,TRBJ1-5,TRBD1,TGCAGTGCTACAACGACAGGGTTAAGCAATCAGCCCCAGCATTTT,CSATTTGLSNQPQHF
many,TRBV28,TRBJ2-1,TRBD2,TGTGCCAGCAATACGGGAGGGCCAGGGTATGAGCAGTTCTTC,CASNTGGPGYEQFF
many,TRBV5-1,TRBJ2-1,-,TGCGCCAGCAGCGACAGGACAAACAATGAGCAGTTCTTC,CASSDRTNNEQFF
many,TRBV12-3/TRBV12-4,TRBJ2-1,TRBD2,TGTGCCAGCGGGGGAGGAGGACTAGCGGGAGGCAGTGAGCAGTTCTTC,CASGGGGLAGGSEQFF
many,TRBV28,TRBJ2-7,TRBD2,TGTGCCAGCAGTCGTTTTAGCGGGCAGCCACGGGAGCAGTACTTC,CASSRFSGQPREQYF
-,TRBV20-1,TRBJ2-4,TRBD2,TGCAGTGCCGCGGGACTAGTGGACCTAGAGGACATTCAGTACTTC,CSAAGLVDLEDIQYF
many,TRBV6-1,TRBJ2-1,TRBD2,TGTGCCAGCAGTCCCTGGACTAGCGGGAGATACAATGAGCAGTTCTTC,CASSPWTSGRYNEQFF
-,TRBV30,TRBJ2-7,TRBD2,TGTGCCTGGAGGTCTAGCGGGAGCTCCTACGAGCAGTACTTC,CAWRSSGSSYEQYF